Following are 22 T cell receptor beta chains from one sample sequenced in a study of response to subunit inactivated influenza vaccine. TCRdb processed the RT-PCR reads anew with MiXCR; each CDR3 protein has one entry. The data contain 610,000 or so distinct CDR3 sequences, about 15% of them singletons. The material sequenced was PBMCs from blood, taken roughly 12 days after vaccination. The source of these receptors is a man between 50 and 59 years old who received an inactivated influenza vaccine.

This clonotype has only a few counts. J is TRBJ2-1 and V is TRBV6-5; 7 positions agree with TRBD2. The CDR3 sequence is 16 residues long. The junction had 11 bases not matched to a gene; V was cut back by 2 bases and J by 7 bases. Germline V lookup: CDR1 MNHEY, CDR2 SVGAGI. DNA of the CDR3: TGTGCCAGCAGTTACGGGCGGCTCCGAGCGGGGAATGAGCAGTTCTTC. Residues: CASSYGRLRAGNEQFF.

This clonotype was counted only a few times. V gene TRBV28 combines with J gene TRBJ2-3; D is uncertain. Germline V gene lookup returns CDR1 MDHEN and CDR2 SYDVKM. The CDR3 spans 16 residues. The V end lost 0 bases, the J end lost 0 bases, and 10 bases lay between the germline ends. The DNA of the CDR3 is TGTGCCAGCAGTTTATGGGGTTCTGATAGCACAGATACGCAGTATTTT. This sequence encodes CASSLWGSDSTDTQYF.

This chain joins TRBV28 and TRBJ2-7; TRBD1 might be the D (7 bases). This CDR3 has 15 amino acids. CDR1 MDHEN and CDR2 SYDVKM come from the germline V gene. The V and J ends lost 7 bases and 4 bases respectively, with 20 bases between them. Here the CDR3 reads CASTVRAGGSYEQYF. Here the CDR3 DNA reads TGTGCCAGCACCGTTAGGGCAGGGGGGTCTTACGAGCAGTACTTC.

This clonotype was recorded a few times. CDR3 loop: CASRGVYQPQHF. The CDR3 DNA follows: TGTGCCAGCAGGGGGGTTTATCAGCCCCAGCATTTT. This sequence joins TRBV28 and TRBJ1-5, with D possibly being TRBD1 (5 bases). V gave up 6 bases and J gave up 5 bases, with 8 bases separating them. Germline V gives CDR1 MDHEN, CDR2 SYDVKM. The CDR3 is made up of 12 amino acids.

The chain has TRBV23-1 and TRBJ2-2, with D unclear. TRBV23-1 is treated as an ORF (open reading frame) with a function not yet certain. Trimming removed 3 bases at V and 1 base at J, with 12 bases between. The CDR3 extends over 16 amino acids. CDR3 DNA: TGCGCCAGCAGTCAGTTATACCCCAGGAACACCGGGGAGCTGTTTTTT. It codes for CASSQLYPRNTGELFF.

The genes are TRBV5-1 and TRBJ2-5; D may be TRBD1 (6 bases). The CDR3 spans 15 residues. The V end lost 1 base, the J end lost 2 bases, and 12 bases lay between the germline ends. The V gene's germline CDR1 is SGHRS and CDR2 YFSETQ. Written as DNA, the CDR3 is TGCGCCAGCAGCTTGACAGGGCCAGCTCAAGAGACCCAGTACTTC. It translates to CASSLTGPAQETQYF.

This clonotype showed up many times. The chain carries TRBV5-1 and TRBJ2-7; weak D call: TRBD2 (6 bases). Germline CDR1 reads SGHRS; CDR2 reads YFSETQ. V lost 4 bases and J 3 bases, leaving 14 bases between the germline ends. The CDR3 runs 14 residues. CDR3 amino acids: CASSLLGGIYEQYF. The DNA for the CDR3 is TGCGCCAGCAGCCTGCTTGGGGGGATCTACGAGCAGTACTTC. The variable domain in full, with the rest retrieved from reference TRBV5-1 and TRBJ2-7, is KAGVTQTPRYLIKTRGQQVTLSCSPISGHRSVSWYQQTPGQGLQFLFEYFSETQRNKGNFPGRFSGRQFSNSRSEMNVSTLELGDSALYLCASSLLGGIYEQYFGPGTRLTVT.

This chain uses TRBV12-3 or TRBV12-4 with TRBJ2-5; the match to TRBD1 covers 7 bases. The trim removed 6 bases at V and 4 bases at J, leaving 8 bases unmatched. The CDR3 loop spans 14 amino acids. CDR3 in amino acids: CASRTSTGSETQYF. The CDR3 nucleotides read TGTGCCAGCAGAACATCGACAGGGTCAGAGACCCAGTACTTC.

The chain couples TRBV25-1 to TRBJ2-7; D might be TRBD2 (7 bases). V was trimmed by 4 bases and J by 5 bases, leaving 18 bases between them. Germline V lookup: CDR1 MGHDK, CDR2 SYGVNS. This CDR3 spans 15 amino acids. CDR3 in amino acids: CASSVGGQERDEQYF. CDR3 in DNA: TGTGCCAGCAGTGTGGGGGGGCAAGAAAGGGACGAGCAGTACTTC.

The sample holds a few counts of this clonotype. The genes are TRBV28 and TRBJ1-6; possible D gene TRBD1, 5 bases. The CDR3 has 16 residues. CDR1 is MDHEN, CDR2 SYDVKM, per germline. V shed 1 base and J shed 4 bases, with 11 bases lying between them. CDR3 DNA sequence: TGTGCCAGCAGTTTATATGGGGGTGGATATAATTCACCCCTCCACTTT. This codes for CASSLYGGGYNSPLHF.

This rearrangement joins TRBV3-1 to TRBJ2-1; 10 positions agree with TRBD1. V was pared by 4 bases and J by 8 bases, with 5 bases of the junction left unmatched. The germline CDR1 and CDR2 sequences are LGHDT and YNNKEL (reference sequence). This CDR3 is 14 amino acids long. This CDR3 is CASSPRTGGYEQFF. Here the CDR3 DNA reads TGTGCCAGCAGCCCTCGGACAGGGGGTTATGAGCAGTTCTTC.

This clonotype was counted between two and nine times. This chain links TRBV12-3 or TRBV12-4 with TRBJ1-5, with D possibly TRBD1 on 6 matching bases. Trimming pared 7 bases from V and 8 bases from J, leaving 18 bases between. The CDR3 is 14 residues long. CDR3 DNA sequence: TGTGCCAGCACCTTAGGGGGGGCTTTGGAGCCCCAGCATTTT. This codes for CASTLGGALEPQHF.

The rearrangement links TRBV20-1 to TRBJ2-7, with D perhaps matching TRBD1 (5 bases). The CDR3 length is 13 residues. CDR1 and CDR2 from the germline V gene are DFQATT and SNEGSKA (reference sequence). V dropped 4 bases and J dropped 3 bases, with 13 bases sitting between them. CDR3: CSATKRTGYEQYF. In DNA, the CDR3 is TGCAGTGCTACGAAAAGAACAGGCTACGAGCAGTACTTC.

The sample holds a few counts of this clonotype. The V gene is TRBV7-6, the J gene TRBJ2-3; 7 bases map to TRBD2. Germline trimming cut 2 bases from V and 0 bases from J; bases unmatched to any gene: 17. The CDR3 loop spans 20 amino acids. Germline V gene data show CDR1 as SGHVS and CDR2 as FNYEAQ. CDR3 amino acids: CASSLFPTRRGIASTDTQYF. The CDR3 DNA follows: TGTGCCAGCAGCTTATTTCCGACCCGGCGGGGGATCGCTAGCACAGATACGCAGTATTTT.

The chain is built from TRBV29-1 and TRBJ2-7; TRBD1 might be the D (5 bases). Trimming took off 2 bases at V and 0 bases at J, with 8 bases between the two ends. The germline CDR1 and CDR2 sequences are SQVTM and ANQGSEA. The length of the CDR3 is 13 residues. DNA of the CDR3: TGCAGCGTTGAAATCGACAGCTCCTACGAGCAGTACTTC. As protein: CSVEIDSSYEQYF.

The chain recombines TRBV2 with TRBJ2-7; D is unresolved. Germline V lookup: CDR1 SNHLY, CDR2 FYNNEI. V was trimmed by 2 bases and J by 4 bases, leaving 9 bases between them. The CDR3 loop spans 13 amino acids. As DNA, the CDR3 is TGTGCCAGCAGTGAACAAACGTGGTACGAGCAGTACTTC. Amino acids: CASSEQTWYEQYF. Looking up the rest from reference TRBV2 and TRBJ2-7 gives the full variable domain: EPEVTQTPSHQVTQMGQEVILRCVPISNHLYFYWYRQILGQKVEFLVSFYNNEISEKSEIFDDQFSVERPDGSNFTLKIRSTKLEDSAMYFCASSEQTWYEQYFGPGTRLTVT.

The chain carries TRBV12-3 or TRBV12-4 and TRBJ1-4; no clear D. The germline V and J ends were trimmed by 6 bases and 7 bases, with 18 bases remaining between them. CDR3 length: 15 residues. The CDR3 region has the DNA TGTGCCAGCAGCCAAGCTAGGCCGGAGATTGAAAAACTGTTTTTT. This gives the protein CASSQARPEIEKLFF.

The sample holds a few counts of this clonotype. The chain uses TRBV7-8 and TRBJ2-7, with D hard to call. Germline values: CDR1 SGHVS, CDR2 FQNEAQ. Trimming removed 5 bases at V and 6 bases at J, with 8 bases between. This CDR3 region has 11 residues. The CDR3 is CASSDNSEQYF. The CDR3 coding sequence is TGTGCCAGCAGCGACAACAGCGAGCAGTACTTC.

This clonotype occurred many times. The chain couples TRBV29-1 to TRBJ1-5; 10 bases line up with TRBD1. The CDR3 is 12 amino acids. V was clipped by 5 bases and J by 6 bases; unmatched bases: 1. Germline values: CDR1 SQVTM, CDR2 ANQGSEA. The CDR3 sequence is CSVRTGGQPQHF. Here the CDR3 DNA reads TGCAGCGTTCGGACAGGGGGTCAGCCCCAGCATTTT. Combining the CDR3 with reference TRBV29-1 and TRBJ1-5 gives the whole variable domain SAVISQKPSRDICQRGTSLTIQCQVDSQVTMMFWYRQQPGQSLTLIATANQGSEATYESGFVIDKFPISRPNLTFSTLTVSNMSPEDSSIYLCSVRTGGQPQHFGDGTRLSIL.

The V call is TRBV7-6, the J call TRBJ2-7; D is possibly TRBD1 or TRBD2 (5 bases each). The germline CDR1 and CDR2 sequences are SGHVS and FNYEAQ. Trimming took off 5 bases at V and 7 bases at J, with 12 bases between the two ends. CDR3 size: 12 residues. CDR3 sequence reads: CASSPRDGEQYF. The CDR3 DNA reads TGTGCCAGCAGCCCCCGGGACGGGGAGCAGTACTTC.

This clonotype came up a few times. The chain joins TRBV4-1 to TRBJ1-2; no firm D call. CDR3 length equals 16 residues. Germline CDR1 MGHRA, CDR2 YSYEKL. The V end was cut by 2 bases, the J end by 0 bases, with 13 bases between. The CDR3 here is CASSQNPSEPNYGYTF. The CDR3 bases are TGCGCCAGCAGCCAAAATCCCTCGGAACCTAACTATGGCTACACCTTC.

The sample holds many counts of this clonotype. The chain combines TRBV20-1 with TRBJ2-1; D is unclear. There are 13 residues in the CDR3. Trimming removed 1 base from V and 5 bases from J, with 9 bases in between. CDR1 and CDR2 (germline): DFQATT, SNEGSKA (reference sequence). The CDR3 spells CSARGLLDNEQFF. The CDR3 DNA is TGCAGTGCTAGAGGACTCCTCGACAATGAGCAGTTCTTC.